The present entry profiles one T cell receptor beta chain with its context. The sample belongs to a study of blood T cell repertoires in COVID-19. Sequencing used immunoSEQ multiplex PCR; TCRdb keeps in-frame clones, though not all of them. The sample records over 150,000 clones, around 84% being singletons. The CDR3 covers 15 residues. Germline V lookup: CDR1 MNHNY, CDR2 SVGAGI (reference sequence). The ends lost 6 bases at V and 5 bases at J; junction bases unmatched: 12. Sequencing was done on a sample of peripheral blood. The receptor was derived from a man aged 45-60 years with active or convalescent COVID-19. This rearrangement joins TRBV6-6 to TRBJ2-7; 8 bases align to TRBD1. CDR3: CASSVSQGAGNEQYF. The CDR3 DNA reads TGTGCCAGCAGCGTTAGCCAGGGGGCCGGTAACGAGCAGTACTTC.